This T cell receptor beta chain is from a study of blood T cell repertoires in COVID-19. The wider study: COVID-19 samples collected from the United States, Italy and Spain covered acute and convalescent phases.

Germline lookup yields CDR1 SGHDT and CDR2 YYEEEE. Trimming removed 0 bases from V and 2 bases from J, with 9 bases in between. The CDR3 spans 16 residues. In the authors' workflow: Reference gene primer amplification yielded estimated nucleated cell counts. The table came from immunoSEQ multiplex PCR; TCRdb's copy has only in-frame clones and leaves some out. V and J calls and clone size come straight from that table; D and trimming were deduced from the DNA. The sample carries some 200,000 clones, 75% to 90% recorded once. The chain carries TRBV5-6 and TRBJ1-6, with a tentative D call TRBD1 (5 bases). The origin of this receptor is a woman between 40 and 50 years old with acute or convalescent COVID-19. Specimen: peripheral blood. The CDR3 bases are TGTGCCAGCAGCTTGGCGGGGGGAACCTATAATTCACCCCTCCACTTT. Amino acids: CASSLAGGTYNSPLHF.